The 12 T cell receptor beta chains below were found in one sample sequenced in a study of immune cell composition in non-small cell lung cancer. Normal lung was sampled as far from the tumour as possible, at least 3 cm. Some clones are missing from TCRdb's copy, which holds only in-frame ones; the method was immunoSEQ multiplex PCR. The sample comprises approximately 3,000 clones, about three quarters of which are singletons, and roughly a tenth rests with the top ten. Sample: non-adjacent lung tissue. The receptors derive from a human donor with non-small cell lung cancer.

This chain connects TRBV6-1 to TRBJ2-3; 12 nucleotides agree with TRBD2. The V segment lost 2 bases and the J segment 6 bases; nucleotides outside the gene matches: 3. CDR1 and CDR2 from the germline V gene are MNHNS and SASEGT. CDR3 size: 15 residues. CDR3 nucleotides: TGTGCCAGCAGTGAACTAGCGGGAGGGCCGGATACGCAGTATTTT. Its protein product is CASSELAGGPDTQYF.

The rearrangement uses TRBV2 and TRBJ2-1; 13 bases are a match to TRBD2. J lost 3 bases, V lost 4 bases, and 0 bases had no gene match. This CDR3 contains 15 residues. Germline assignment: CDR1 SNHLY and CDR2 FYNNEI. Here the CDR3 DNA reads TGTGCCAGCAGTGGGACTAGCGGGGGCTACAATGAGCAGTTCTTC. This sequence encodes CASSGTSGGYNEQFF.

This clone appeared once. The J gene is TRBJ2-1, the V gene TRBV7-9, with 15 positions matching TRBD2. The CDR3 extends over 17 amino acids. J was trimmed by 5 bases and V by 1 base; bases with no gene match: 3. CDR1 is SEHNR, CDR2 FQNEAQ, per germline (reference sequence). CDR3 amino acids: CASSLGRTSGRDNEQFF. The CDR3 nucleotides are TGTGCCAGCAGCTTAGGGAGGACTAGCGGGAGGGACAATGAGCAGTTCTTC.

The genes are TRBV19 and TRBJ2-6; no firm D call. V lost 1 base and J 0 bases, leaving 7 bases between the germline ends. This CDR3 region has 16 residues. CDR1 LNHDA and CDR2 SQIVND come from the germline V gene (reference sequence). In DNA form, the CDR3 reads TGTGCCAGTAGTATAGGGGCATTCTCTGGGGCCAACGTCCTGACTTTC. Translating gives CASSIGAFSGANVLTF.

This rearrangement joins TRBV28 to TRBJ2-3, with D perhaps assigned TRBD1 or TRBD2 (5 bases each). The CDR3 runs to 14 residues. Germline-derived CDR1 and CDR2 are MDHEN and SYDVKM. Trimming pared 10 bases from V and 5 bases from J, leaving 19 bases between. CDR3: CATLREGFVDTQYF. In DNA, the CDR3 is TGTGCCACCCTCCGCGAGGGGTTTGTAGATACGCAGTATTTT.

This chain connects TRBV9 to TRBJ2-6; TRBD2 is a possible D gene (6 bases). The CDR3 covers 17 residues. Germline loops: CDR1 SGDLS, CDR2 YYNGEE. Deletions cut 4 bases from V and 0 bases from J, with 14 bases between. The DNA for the CDR3 is TGTGCCAGCAGCCCAAGGGACTTGATCTCTGGGGCCAACGTCCTGACTTTC. It translates to CASSPRDLISGANVLTF.

This clone is a singleton in its sample. The chain joins TRBV27 to TRBJ1-2; D perhaps matches TRBD1 (5 bases). The V gene lost 2 bases and the J gene lost 1 base, with 11 bases spanning the gap. CDR1 and CDR2 from the germline V gene are MNHEY and SMNVEV (reference sequence). The CDR3 totals 15 residues. The CDR3 DNA sequence: TGTGCCAGCAGTTTACGCAGGGACCTTAACTATGGCTACACCTTC. This sequence encodes CASSLRRDLNYGYTF.

The J gene is TRBJ2-2, the V gene TRBV19, with TRBD1 matching 8 bases. The V and J ends lost 6 bases and 4 bases, in that order; junction bases with no gene match: 4. CDR1 and CDR2 from the germline V gene are LNHDA and SQIVND (reference sequence). The CDR3 covers 14 residues. This CDR3 reads CASSNDRGTGELFF. CDR3 coding DNA: TGTGCCAGTAGCAACGACAGGGGCACCGGGGAGCTGTTTTTT.

This clone was detected a few times. The J gene is TRBJ2-7, the V gene TRBV10-3; 14 bases are a match to TRBD2. The CDR3 sequence is 19 residues long. The V gene end was trimmed by 6 bases and the J gene end by 0 bases; junction bases not matched to a gene: 13. Per the germline V gene, CDR1 is ENHRY and CDR2 is SYGVKD. The chain's CDR3 is CAIRGGTPGTSGSSYEQYF. In DNA, the CDR3 is TGTGCCATCAGAGGCGGGACACCTGGGACTAGCGGGAGCTCCTACGAGCAGTACTTC.

This clone was recorded only once. The chain is built from TRBV12-5 and TRBJ1-2; 10 bases map to TRBD1. CDR3 length: 14 amino acids. With 7 bases clipped from V and 2 bases from J, the junction kept 4 bases outside the gene matches. In germline, CDR1 is LGHNT, CDR2 FRNRAP. The CDR3 reads CASAGQGVNYGYTF. DNA of the CDR3: TGTGCTAGTGCCGGACAGGGGGTAAACTATGGCTACACCTTC. Full variable domain (outside the CDR3, taken from reference TRBV12-5 and TRBJ1-2): DARVTQTPRHKVTEMGQEVTMRCQPILGHNTVFWYRQTMMQGLELLAYFRNRAPLDDSGMPKDRFSAEMPDATLATLKIQPSEPRDSAVYFCASAGQGVNYGYTFGSGTRLTVV.

In its sample, this clone ranks as large. The V gene is TRBV27, the J gene TRBJ2-1; 8 nucleotides align to TRBD2. The CDR3 spans 16 residues. The germline V gene encodes CDR1 MNHEY and CDR2 SMNVEV (reference sequence). Trimming took 5 bases from V and 0 from J; bases not matched to a gene: 6. CDR3 residues: CASSGSGTSSYNEQFF. The CDR3 DNA sequence: TGTGCCAGCAGTGGCTCCGGGACTAGCTCCTACAATGAGCAGTTCTTC.

The table lists this clone with a count of one. The genes are TRBV11-2 and TRBJ2-1; 14 bases agree with TRBD2. This CDR3 region has 18 residues. V lost 5 bases and J lost 0; bases outside the gene matches: 6. CDR1 and CDR2 from the germline V gene are SGHAT and FQNNGV. CDR3 in amino acids: CASSQPGTSGSSYNEQFF. The DNA of the CDR3 is TGTGCCAGCAGCCAACCGGGGACTAGCGGGAGCTCCTACAATGAGCAGTTCTTC.